The 31 T cell receptor beta chains below were found in one sample sequenced in a study of blood T cells in healthy people across ages. Through a sample-barcoded 5' primer and a J-beta primer mix, a second PCR was run for 7 to 11 cycles. MiXCR was run by TCRdb on the 5' RACE reads, yielding one entry per CDR3 protein. Of 1.5 million to 2 million distinct CDR3 sequences detected, roughly 28% appear once; the ten largest clones hold 7.7%. The sequenced sample consisted of blood. These receptors came from a woman in her thirties in good health.

The J gene is TRBJ1-5, the V gene TRBV15; TRBD1 aligns across 7 bases. CDR1 LNHNV and CDR2 YYDKDF come from the germline V gene (reference sequence). This CDR3 comprises 14 residues. V was clipped by 0 bases and J by 7 bases; unmatched bases: 3. The CDR3 nucleotides are TGTGCCACCAGCAGAGACAGGGGGAGCCAGCCCCAGCATTTT. This encodes CATSRDRGSQPQHF.

This clonotype was observed at least ten times. This chain connects TRBV7-9 to TRBJ2-5; 13 bases line up with TRBD2. Germline values: CDR1 SEHNR, CDR2 FQNEAQ (reference sequence). This CDR3 contains 15 residues. Trimming at V came to 5 bases and at J to 4 bases, leaving 4 bases not matched to a gene. Here the CDR3 DNA reads TGTGCCAGCAGCATTAGACTAGCGGGAGGAGAGACCCAGTACTTC. This encodes CASSIRLAGGETQYF.

This clonotype was counted ten times or more. In DNA, the CDR3 is TGTGCCAGCAGCACCGGGACCATCTACGAGCAGTACTTC. Translated: CASSTGTIYEQYF. The V call is TRBV7-2, the J call TRBJ2-7, with D perhaps assigned TRBD1 or TRBD2 (5 bases each). Germline loops: CDR1 SGHTA, CDR2 FQGNSA. Trimming took off 5 bases at V and 3 bases at J, with 11 bases between the two ends. The CDR3 covers 13 residues.

The CDR3 bases are TGTGCCAGCAGACTGAAGGGGTTTGAGCAGTTCTTC. It specifies CASRLKGFEQFF. J is TRBJ2-1 and V is TRBV7-9; tentative D call: TRBD1 (5 bases). Deletions cut 6 bases from V and 9 bases from J, with 12 bases between. The CDR3 spans 12 residues. CDR1 and CDR2 from the germline V gene are SEHNR and FQNEAQ (reference sequence).

This clonotype was recorded at least ten times. The chain recombines TRBV29-1 with TRBJ2-1, with 8 bases matching TRBD2. Germline CDR1 and CDR2: SQVTM and ANQGSEA. V trimming: 4 bases; J trimming: 8 bases; junction bases outside the gene matches: 10. The CDR3 has 14 amino acids. CDR3 loop: CSVAPRLAKHEQFF. The CDR3 bases are TGCAGCGTTGCCCCGAGACTAGCGAAACATGAGCAGTTCTTC.

V gene TRBV20-1 combines with J gene TRBJ2-3; possibly TRBD2 for D (5 bases). Germline lookup yields CDR1 DFQATT and CDR2 SNEGSKA (reference sequence). This CDR3 comprises 13 residues. Trimming removed 7 bases from V and 0 bases from J, with 11 bases in between. The CDR3, as DNA: TGCAGTGTTCCTCGGGGTAGCACAGATACGCAGTATTTT. Translating it yields CSVPRGSTDTQYF.

This clonotype was observed a few times. The J gene is TRBJ2-2, the V gene TRBV7-3; 9 bases fit TRBD2. V dropped 5 bases and J dropped 2; count of bases not matched to a gene: 6. The CDR3 extends over 16 amino acids. CDR1 is SGHTA, CDR2 FQGTGA, per germline. CDR3 in DNA: TGTGCCAGCAGCCCCAGCGGGGGGTCCAACACCGGGGAGCTGTTTTTT. Its protein product is CASSPSGGSNTGELFF.

This clonotype has a handful of counts. The junction departs from germline at one end; a sequencing error may be responsible. V usage is TRBV5-1 and J usage is TRBJ1-3; D not resolved. The CDR3 consists of 16 residues. Germline V gene data show CDR1 as SGHRS and CDR2 as YFSETQ. The CDR3, as DNA: TGCGCCAGCAGCCGCCTAGACATCAGCTCTGGAAGCACCATATATTTT. This translates into CASSRLDISSGSTIYF.

V usage is TRBV10-3 and J usage is TRBJ2-7, with D perhaps TRBD1 (6 bases). Trimming removed 7 bases from V and 2 bases from J, with 12 bases in between. This CDR3 has 13 amino acids. Germline V lookup: CDR1 ENHRY, CDR2 SYGVKD. This CDR3 reads CAINPDRTYEQYF. DNA for the CDR3: TGTGCCATCAACCCAGACAGGACCTACGAGCAGTACTTC.

This clonotype appeared many times. The chain's CDR3 is CASSQDLLAGTTSYNEQFF. The DNA for the CDR3 is TGCGCCAGCAGCCAAGATCTGCTAGCGGGCACAACCTCCTACAATGAGCAGTTCTTC. The rearrangement joins TRBV4-3 to TRBJ2-1; 8 bases line up with TRBD2. V was clipped by 0 bases and J by 0 bases; unmatched bases: 10. Germline V gene sequence: CDR1 LGHNA, CDR2 YSLEER. The CDR3 extends over 19 amino acids.

The V and J genes are TRBV5-1 and TRBJ1-6, with D hard to call. Per the germline V gene, CDR1 is SGHRS and CDR2 is YFSETQ. The CDR3 contains 14 residues. V shed 4 bases and J shed 8 bases, with 13 bases lying between them. CDR3 protein: CASSDDMRDSPLHF. The CDR3 DNA sequence: TGCGCCAGCAGCGACGACATGAGGGATTCACCCCTCCACTTT.

This clonotype came up a few times. It may be a read error: a sequence one base away is much more abundant. V usage is TRBV7-9 and J usage is TRBJ2-1; D gene unclear. The J call may be wrong; the DNA end is better matched by TRBJ2-7. The CDR3 contains 15 residues. The V gene's germline CDR1 is SEHNR and CDR2 FQNEAQ (reference sequence). DNA of the CDR3: TGTGCCAGCAGCCAAAGAGTCAGCACCTACAATGAGCAGTACTTC. Its protein is CASSQRVSTYNEQYF.

This clonotype came up a few times. The genes are TRBV27 and TRBJ2-3; D perhaps matches TRBD1 (6 bases). The CDR3 sequence is 14 residues long. Germline V gene sequence: CDR1 MNHEY, CDR2 SMNVEV (reference sequence). Trimming stripped 3 bases from V and 4 bases from J, with 11 bases between. The CDR3 here is CASSFSSGADTQYF. The CDR3 DNA follows: TGTGCCAGCAGTTTCTCCTCAGGGGCAGATACGCAGTATTTT.

This clonotype was picked up a small number of times. The gene calls are TRBV5-6 and TRBJ2-5, with D possibly called TRBD1 or TRBD2 (5 bases each). Trimming removed 4 bases at V and 1 base at J, with 14 bases between. Germline-derived CDR1 and CDR2 are SGHDT and YYEEEE. The CDR3 consists of 15 residues. CDR3 loop: CASSPGWGSQETQYF. The CDR3, as DNA: TGTGCCAGCAGCCCGGGATGGGGGAGCCAAGAGACCCAGTACTTC.

Only a few counts were recorded for this clonotype. The rearrangement links TRBV14 to TRBJ2-4; 14 nucleotides agree with TRBD2. The closer fit of TRBJ2-7 to the DNA end suggests the J call may be wrong. The CDR3 length is 16 residues. CDR1 and CDR2 (germline): SGHDN, FVKESK. In nucleotides, the CDR3 is TGTGCCAGCAGCCCCGCCGGGACTAGCGGGAGTGGCGAGCAGTACTTC. This codes for CASSPAGTSGSGEQYF.

Ten or more counts support this clonotype. The CDR3 nucleotides are TGTGCCAGTAGTCCAGTCAGGGTAAACACTGAAGCTTTCTTT. Translating it yields CASSPVRVNTEAFF. The chain combines TRBV19 with TRBJ1-1; perhaps TRBD1 as D (5 bases). This CDR3 is built from 14 residues. CDR1 and CDR2 (germline): LNHDA, SQIVND (reference sequence). Trimming cost V 5 bases and J 2 bases, with 12 bases left between them.

On this clonotype: This sequence may be a read error, since a much larger clone differs from it by one base. The chain has TRBV12-3 or TRBV12-4 and TRBJ2-4; 10 nucleotides align to TRBD2. This CDR3 region has 16 residues. Trimming removed 6 bases from V and 13 bases from J; junction bases left unmatched: 18. CDR3 protein: CASSAASGGPRGEQYF. CDR3 nucleotides: TGTGCCAGCAGCGCCGCTAGCGGGGGCCCCAGGGGTGAGCAGTACTTC.

There are many counts of this clonotype. The rearrangement links TRBV10-3 to TRBJ2-1; D ambiguous. Germline V gene data show CDR1 as ENHRY and CDR2 as SYGVKD. Trimming stripped 6 bases from V and 7 bases from J, with 10 bases between. The CDR3 consists of 12 residues. The CDR3 is CAISPDANEQFF. The CDR3 bases are TGTGCCATCAGCCCGGACGCAAATGAGCAGTTCTTC.

As regards this clonotype: Sequence at one end of the junction differs from germline and may be a read error. The rearrangement joins TRBV27 to TRBJ1-5; D is unresolved. From germline, CDR1 is MNHEY and CDR2 SMNVEV (reference sequence). The CDR3 runs 12 residues. DNA for the CDR3: TGTACCAGCCGCTTGGGAAATCAGCCCCAGCATTTT. Translation: CTSRLGNQPQHF.

The V and J genes are TRBV12-3 or TRBV12-4 and TRBJ1-5; 8 bases are a match to TRBD1. V lost 2 bases and J lost 7; bases outside the gene matches: 4. This CDR3 contains 14 residues. CDR3: CASSLSRGRQPQHF. CDR3 bases: TGTGCCAGCAGTTTATCCAGGGGGCGGCAGCCCCAGCATTTT.

The V and J genes are TRBV20-1 and TRBJ2-3; D gene ambiguous. V lost 6 bases and J lost 2, with 9 bases in between. The CDR3 contains 12 residues. In germline, CDR1 is DFQATT, CDR2 SNEGSKA (reference sequence). The chain's CDR3 is CSAQSNTDTQYF. DNA for the CDR3: TGCAGTGCGCAATCGAACACAGATACGCAGTATTTT.

This clonotype showed up just a few times. The gene calls are TRBV2 and TRBJ2-7; TRBD2 agrees at 11 bases. Germline V CDR1 and CDR2: SNHLY, FYNNEI. This CDR3 comprises 15 residues. The trim removed 6 bases at V and 2 bases at J, leaving 6 bases unmatched. The CDR3 reads CASRRETSGTYEQYF. CDR3 DNA: TGTGCCAGCAGGAGGGAGACTAGCGGGACCTACGAGCAGTACTTC.

This clonotype has only a few counts. The rearrangement joins TRBV3-1 to TRBJ2-5, with D maybe TRBD1 (6 bases). CDR1 is LGHDT, CDR2 YNNKEL, per germline (reference sequence). The V gene lost 7 bases and the J gene lost 1 base, with 10 bases spanning the gap. CDR3 size: 13 residues. The CDR3 spells CASTGQIQETQYF. For the CDR3, the DNA is TGTGCCAGCACCGGACAGATCCAAGAGACCCAGTACTTC.

The chain uses TRBV5-1 and TRBJ2-2; 9 positions match TRBD1. This CDR3 spans 16 amino acids. The V and J ends lost 4 bases and 5 bases, in that order; junction bases with no gene match: 9. Germline-derived CDR1 and CDR2 are SGHRS and YFSETQ. CDR3 loop: CASSMGQGVGTGELFF. The DNA for the CDR3 is TGCGCCAGCAGCATGGGACAGGGAGTAGGAACCGGGGAGCTGTTTTTT.

V and J are TRBV7-7 and TRBJ2-5, with 7 bases identical to TRBD2. This CDR3 is 14 amino acids long. CDR1 and CDR2 (germline): SSHAT, FNYEAQ (reference sequence). The V and J ends lost 5 bases and 4 bases, in that order; junction bases with no gene match: 7. CDR3 sequence (DNA): TGTGCCAGCAGCCCGATGGGGAGGGGAGAGACCCAGTACTTC. Residues: CASSPMGRGETQYF.

This chain uses TRBV3-1 with TRBJ2-7; possible D gene TRBD2, 5 bases. This CDR3 spans 16 amino acids. Germline loops: CDR1 LGHDT, CDR2 YNNKEL (reference sequence). V shed 0 bases and J shed 2 bases, with 14 bases lying between them. CDR3 DNA sequence: TGTGCCAGCAGCCAAGAAAGACCGGGATCCCCCTACGAGCAGTACTTC. This sequence encodes CASSQERPGSPYEQYF.

This clonotype was seen at least ten times. The V and J genes are TRBV27 and TRBJ2-5; D is ambiguous. This CDR3 comprises 12 residues. Germline V gene sequence: CDR1 MNHEY, CDR2 SMNVEV (reference sequence). The CDR3 coding sequence is TGTGTCCCCCCTTGCCGGCGGGAGACCCAGTACTTC. It specifies CVPPCRRETQYF.

For the CDR3, the DNA is TGTGCCAGCAGCCCCCCCGGGGAATCCTACGAGCAGTACTTC. Amino acids: CASSPPGESYEQYF. V gene TRBV7-9 combines with J gene TRBJ2-7, with D possibly being TRBD2 (5 bases). The germline V gene has CDR1 SEHNR and CDR2 FQNEAQ (reference sequence). Trimming pared 5 bases from V and 1 base from J, leaving 12 bases between. The CDR3 totals 14 residues.

A few counts support this clonotype. This rearrangement joins TRBV5-1 to TRBJ1-2, with 8 bases aligning to TRBD1. The CDR3 totals 13 residues. Trimming at V came to 3 bases and at J to 7 bases, leaving 5 bases not matched to a gene. Germline V gene sequence: CDR1 SGHRS, CDR2 YFSETQ. The CDR3 nucleotides are TGCGCCAGCAGCTGGTCAGGGGGCTCTGGCTACACCTTC. Translation: CASSWSGGSGYTF.

This clonotype appeared many times. For the CDR3, the DNA is TGTGCCAGCAGTTTGCAGACCGGGACAGGTTTAACCTACGAGCAGTACTTC. As protein: CASSLQTGTGLTYEQYF. This chain links TRBV12-3 or TRBV12-4 with TRBJ2-7, with 8 bases lining up with TRBD1. The junction had 12 bases not matched to a gene; V was cut back by 3 bases and J by 2 bases. This CDR3 region has 17 residues.

In its sample, this clonotype was seen a few times. This sequence joins TRBV6-6 and TRBJ1-1; the match to TRBD1 covers 7 bases. In germline, CDR1 is MNHNY, CDR2 SVGAGI (reference sequence). V was pared by 5 bases and J by 0 bases, with 6 bases of the junction left unmatched. The CDR3 contains 15 residues. The CDR3 sequence: CASSPEGQMNTEAFF. The CDR3 coding sequence is TGTGCCAGCAGTCCCGAGGGACAGATGAACACTGAAGCTTTCTTT.